This record covers a single T cell receptor beta chain. The sample belongs to a study of cytomegalovirus exposure and HLA in healthy donors. Vbeta (60) and Jbeta (13) primers were used in the PCR. The data were produced by immunoSEQ multiplex PCR, yet TCRdb's version contains in-frame clones alone and is incomplete. This sample has more than 95,000 clones, with 50% to 65% found just once. Though nominally healthy at sampling, donors likely had unrecorded immune exposures. Sequenced material: PBMCs. The sequence was obtained from a middle-aged woman in good health and CMV-seropositive.

Here the CDR3 reads CASTPGKWEDRSFNLNEQFF. The DNA of the CDR3 is TGTGCCAGTACCCCGGGCAAGTGGGAGGATAGATCATTTAACCTCAATGAGCAGTTCTTC. The J gene is TRBJ2-1, the V gene TRBV19, with D tentatively TRBD2 (6 bases). Per the germline V gene, CDR1 is LNHDA and CDR2 is SQIVND (reference sequence). V lost 7 bases and J 6 bases, leaving 34 bases between the germline ends. The CDR3 spans 20 residues.